The 15 T cell receptor beta chains below were found in one sample sequenced in a study of shared clonotypes between healthy human individuals. Only in-frame clones appear in the TCRdb table, and some are missing; sequencing was by immunoSEQ multiplex PCR. The table lists a few hundred thousand clones, approximately 80% of them singletons. Material: PBMCs. The receptor source for this set is a woman in her 40s in good health. Some clones in this sample may be carry-over from other donors' samples.

V is TRBV6-5 and J is TRBJ2-7, with TRBD1 identical over 8 bases. CDR3 length: 15 residues. Germline loops: CDR1 MNHEY, CDR2 SVGAGI. V was clipped by 5 bases and J by 3 bases; unmatched bases: 9. DNA of the CDR3: TGTGCCAGCAGTCCTGACGGGACAGGTTTCTACGAGCAGTACTTC. Translation gives CASSPDGTGFYEQYF.

In its sample, this clone was seen many times. The chain combines TRBV19 with TRBJ2-6, with 13 bases fitting TRBD2. CDR1 and CDR2 from the germline V gene are LNHDA and SQIVND (reference sequence). Trimming took 4 bases from V and 3 from J; bases not matched to a gene: 3. The length of the CDR3 is 17 residues. CDR3 region: CASSKTSGRIGANVLTF. CDR3 bases: TGTGCCAGTAGTAAGACTAGCGGGAGGATTGGGGCCAACGTCCTGACTTTC.

This chain uses TRBV18 with TRBJ2-3; D call uncertain. From germline, CDR1 is KGHSH and CDR2 LQKENI. Trimming pared 4 bases from V and 2 bases from J, leaving 13 bases between. CDR3 length: 15 amino acids. CDR3 nucleotide sequence: TGTGCCAGCTCACTCAATGCACCTTCCACAGATACGCAGTATTTT. It yields the protein CASSLNAPSTDTQYF.

The chain uses TRBV2 and TRBJ1-2; D remains unclear. Germline V gene lookup returns CDR1 SNHLY and CDR2 FYNNEI. Trimming cost V 8 bases and J 9 bases, with 19 bases left between them. This CDR3 is built from 13 residues. Here the CDR3 DNA reads TGTGCCAGCGCGGTGGAGGGAAGGATGAGCTACACCTTC. It translates to CASAVEGRMSYTF.

This chain joins TRBV7-2 and TRBJ2-5; 12 nucleotides align to TRBD2. V lost 5 bases and J lost 5; bases outside the gene matches: 6. The length of the CDR3 is 15 residues. Germline values: CDR1 SGHTA, CDR2 FQGNSA. CDR3 in amino acids: CASSLLAGGQETQYF. The CDR3 DNA reads TGTGCCAGCAGCCTCCTAGCGGGAGGGCAGGAGACCCAGTACTTC.

This chain's CDR3 is CASSREGTGGAEAFF. The DNA of the CDR3 is TGCGCCAGCAGCCGTGAGGGCACCGGTGGGGCTGAAGCTTTCTTT. This sequence joins TRBV5-1 and TRBJ1-1; D is undetermined. The germline CDR1 and CDR2 sequences are SGHRS and YFSETQ. CDR3 length: 15 amino acids. Trimming stripped 4 bases from V and 6 bases from J, with 19 bases between.

In this sample, this clone turned up a few times. The chain links TRBV27 to TRBJ2-7; D may be TRBD1 (5 bases). Germline assignment: CDR1 MNHEY and CDR2 SMNVEV (reference sequence). The CDR3 covers 13 residues. Deletions cut 4 bases from V and 3 bases from J, with 10 bases between. The CDR3 loop reads CASSWGDRYEQYF. CDR3 DNA sequence: TGTGCCAGCAGTTGGGGCGACCGCTACGAGCAGTACTTC.

CDR3 amino acids: CASSILGGPRSGANVLTF. CDR3 nucleotide sequence: TGTGCCAGTAGTATATTAGGCGGCCCGCGGTCTGGGGCCAACGTCCTGACTTTC. The chain recombines TRBV19 with TRBJ2-6; no clear D. The CDR3 loop spans 18 amino acids. Trimming pared 2 bases from V and 1 base from J, leaving 15 bases between. Germline V gene sequence: CDR1 LNHDA, CDR2 SQIVND (reference sequence).

The count of this clone is one. A far larger clone is only one base removed, so a read error is likely. This chain links TRBV5-4 with TRBJ2-5; 9 bases are a match to TRBD2. CDR1 and CDR2 (germline): SGHNT, YYREEE (reference sequence). The CDR3 is 16 residues long. This chain's CDR3 is CASSFGGRASKEAQYF. As DNA, the CDR3 is TGTGCCAGCAGCTTCGGCGGGAGGGCCTCGAAAGAGGCCCAGTACTTC.

V usage is TRBV25-1 and J usage is TRBJ2-1; TRBD2 might be the D (6 bases). Trimming removed 3 bases at V and 0 bases at J, with 12 bases between. Germline CDR1 reads MGHDK; CDR2 reads SYGVNS. The CDR3 totals 16 residues. This CDR3 reads CASSDVSGVSYNEQFF. The CDR3 DNA is TGTGCCAGCAGTGATGTCTCGGGAGTCTCCTACAATGAGCAGTTCTTC.

In the case of this clone: Other nucleotide sequences in the sample specify the same CDR3. The chain employs TRBV18 and TRBJ1-1, with TRBD1 as a possible D gene (5 bases). The CDR3 totals 13 residues. V was trimmed by 5 bases and J by 0 bases, leaving 7 bases between them. Germline-derived CDR1 and CDR2 are KGHSH and LQKENI. This CDR3 reads CASSGTVNTEAFF. CDR3 nucleotides: TGTGCCAGCTCAGGGACGGTGAACACTGAAGCTTTCTTT.

The V gene is TRBV2, the J gene TRBJ2-7, with 9 bases matching TRBD2. Germline CDR1 reads SNHLY; CDR2 reads FYNNEI. The CDR3 is made up of 14 amino acids. Germline trimming cut 6 bases from V and 2 bases from J; bases unmatched to any gene: 5. CDR3 sequence: CASRGTSTTYEQYF. The CDR3 DNA sequence: TGTGCCAGCAGGGGGACTAGCACCACCTACGAGCAGTACTTC.

In its sample, this clone was seen many times. The sample holds other DNA sequences that translate to the same CDR3. J is TRBJ2-7 and V is TRBV7-3; a weak D match, TRBD1 (6 bases). The CDR3 is made up of 14 amino acids. Trimming pared 5 bases from V and 1 base from J, leaving 12 bases between. Germline assignment: CDR1 SGHTA and CDR2 FQGTGA. The CDR3 coding sequence is TGTGCCAGCAGCAGAGACAGGTATTCCTACGAGCAGTACTTC. It translates to CASSRDRYSYEQYF.

This clone was counted a single time. The V call is TRBV9, the J call TRBJ2-5, with D maybe TRBD2 (6 bases). The CDR3 contains 16 residues. Trimming took off 3 bases at V and 1 base at J, with 16 bases between the two ends. Per the germline V gene, CDR1 is SGDLS and CDR2 is YYNGEE. CDR3 loop: CASSAPDLARQETQYF. DNA for the CDR3: TGTGCCAGCAGCGCCCCGGATCTAGCGCGCCAAGAGACCCAGTACTTC. The complete variable domain, with remaining parts taken from reference TRBV9 and TRBJ2-5, reads DSGVTQTPKHLITATGQRVTLRCSPRSGDLSVYWYQQSLDQGLQFLIQYYNGEERAKGNILERFSAQQFPDLHSELNLSSLELGDSALYFCASSAPDLARQETQYFGPGTRLLVL.

CDR3 in DNA: TGTGCCACCAGCAGAGATCGGTCTCAAGGAAGCTCCCAGCATTTT. This codes for CATSRDRSQGSSQHF. The chain joins TRBV15 to TRBJ1-5; D call uncertain. Germline CDR1 is LNHNV and CDR2 is YYDKDF (reference sequence). This CDR3 has 15 residues. V lost 0 bases to trimming and J lost 11 bases, with 17 bases between them.